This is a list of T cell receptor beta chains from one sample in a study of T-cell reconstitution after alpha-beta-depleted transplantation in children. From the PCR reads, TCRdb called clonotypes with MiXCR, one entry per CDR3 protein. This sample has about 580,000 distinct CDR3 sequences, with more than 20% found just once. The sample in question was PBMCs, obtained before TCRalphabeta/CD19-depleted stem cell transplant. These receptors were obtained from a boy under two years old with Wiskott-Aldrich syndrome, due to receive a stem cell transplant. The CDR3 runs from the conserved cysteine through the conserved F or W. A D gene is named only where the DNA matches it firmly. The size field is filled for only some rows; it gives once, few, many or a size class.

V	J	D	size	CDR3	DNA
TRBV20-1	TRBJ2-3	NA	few	CSARGPTPTRLTDTQYF	TGCAGTGCTAGGGGACCAACCCCGACTAGGTTGACAGATACGCAGTATTTT
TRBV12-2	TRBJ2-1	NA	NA	CASRPRHKPNYNEHFF	TGTGCAAGTCGCCCCAGACACAAACCCAACTACAATGAGCATTTCTTC
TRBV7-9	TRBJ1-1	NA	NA	CASSERAEAFF	TGTGCCAGCAGCGAAAGGGCTGAAGCTTTCTTT
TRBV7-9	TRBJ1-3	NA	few	CASRGVFGNTIYF	TGTGCCAGCCGCGGTGTTTTTGGAAACACCATATATTTT
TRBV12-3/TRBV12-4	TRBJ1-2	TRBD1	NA	CASSPGTAARYGYTF	TGTGCCAGCAGCCCCGGGACAGCCGCCCGCTATGGCTACACCTTC
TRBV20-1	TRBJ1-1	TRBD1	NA	CSARRTGYTEAFF	TGCAGTGCTAGGAGGACAGGGTACACTGAAGCTTTCTTT
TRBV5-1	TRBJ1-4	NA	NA	CASSLKGEKLFF	TGCGCCAGCAGCTTGAAAGGGGAAAAACTGTTTTTT
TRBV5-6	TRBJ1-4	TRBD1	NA	CASSGGTGTRQGEKLFF	TGTGCCAGCAGCGGAGGGACAGGGACGCGACAGGGAGAAAAACTGTTTTTT
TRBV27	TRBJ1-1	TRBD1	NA	CASSPPGQRAEAFF	TGTGCCAGCAGTCCGCCGGGACAGAGGGCTGAAGCTTTCTTT
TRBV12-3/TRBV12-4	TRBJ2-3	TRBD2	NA	CASGFRLAGGSLDTQYF	TGTGCCAGCGGTTTTCGGCTAGCGGGAGGGTCATTAGATACGCAGTATTTT
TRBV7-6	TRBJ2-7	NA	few	CASSRLGSYEQYF	TGTGCCAGCAGCCGTCTTGGCTCCTACGAGCAGTACTTC
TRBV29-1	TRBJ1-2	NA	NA	CSVPIVRGYTF	TGCAGCGTCCCGATTGTCCGTGGCTACACCTTC
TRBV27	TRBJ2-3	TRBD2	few	CASSFPFYGRAPDTQYF	TGTGCCAGCAGTTTTCCCTTTTACGGGAGGGCGCCAGATACGCAGTATTTT
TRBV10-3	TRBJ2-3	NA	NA	CAISESSGSTDTQYF	TGTGCCATCAGTGAGTCGAGCGGTAGCACAGATACGCAGTATTTT
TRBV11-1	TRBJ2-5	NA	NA	CASIKRDPTGTQYF	TGTGCCAGCATCAAAAGGGACCCCACCGGGACCCAGTACTTC
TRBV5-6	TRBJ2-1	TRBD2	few	CASSTGLAGGVEQFF	TGTGCCAGCAGCACCGGACTAGCGGGAGGAGTGGAGCAGTTCTTC
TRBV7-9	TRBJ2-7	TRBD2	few	CASSLYSGLYEQYF	TGTGCCAGCAGCCTATATAGCGGGCTTTACGAGCAGTACTTC
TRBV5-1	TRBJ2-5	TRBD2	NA	CASRSGLAGFAGETQYF	TGCGCCAGCAGATCCGGACTAGCGGGTTTCGCGGGCGAGACCCAGTACTTC
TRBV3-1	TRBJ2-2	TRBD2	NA	CASSLSGLAGGTGELFF	TGTGCCAGCAGCCTCTCCGGACTAGCGGGAGGCACCGGGGAGCTGTTTTTT
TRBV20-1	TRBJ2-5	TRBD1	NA	CSASPGTGSETQYF	TGCAGTGCTTCACCCGGGACAGGGTCAGAGACCCAGTACTTC
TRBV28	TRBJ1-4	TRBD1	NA	CASSFMMGQLNEKLFF	TGTGCCAGCAGTTTCATGATGGGACAGCTTAATGAAAAACTGTTTTTT
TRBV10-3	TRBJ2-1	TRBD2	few	CAISEGTSKHNEQFF	TGTGCCATCAGTGAGGGGACTAGCAAACACAATGAGCAGTTCTTC
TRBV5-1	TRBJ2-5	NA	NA	CASSLARGRSAETQYF	TGCGCCAGCAGCTTGGCTAGGGGAAGGTCGGCGGAGACCCAGTACTTC
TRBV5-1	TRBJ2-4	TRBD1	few	CASSWGTGASGTQYF	TGCGCCAGCAGCTGGGGGACAGGGGCTAGCGGTACGCAGTACTTC
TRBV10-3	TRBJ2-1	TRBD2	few	CAISEVSGRVPFF	TGTGCCATCAGTGAGGTTAGCGGGAGGGTCCCGTTCTTC
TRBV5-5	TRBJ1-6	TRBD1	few	CASSRTGQSSPLHF	TGTGCCAGCAGCCGGACAGGCCAGAGTTCACCCCTCCACTTT
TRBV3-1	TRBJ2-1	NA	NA	CASSRVGSSYNEQFF	TGTGCCAGCAGCCGTGTCGGGAGCTCCTACAATGAGCAGTTCTTC
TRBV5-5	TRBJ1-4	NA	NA	CASSLGTVREKLFF	TGTGCCAGCAGCTTGGGGACAGTCCGGGAAAAACTGTTTTTT
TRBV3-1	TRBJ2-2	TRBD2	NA	CASSHLAGGPGELFF	TGTGCCAGCAGCCACCTAGCGGGAGGGCCCGGGGAGCTGTTTTTT
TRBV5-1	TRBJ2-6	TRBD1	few	CASSLGQGNSGANVLTF	TGCGCCAGCAGCCTGGGACAGGGGAACTCTGGGGCCAACGTCCTGACTTTC
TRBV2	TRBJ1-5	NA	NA	CASRESAGNQPQHF	TGTGCCAGCAGGGAAAGTGCTGGCAATCAGCCCCAGCATTTT
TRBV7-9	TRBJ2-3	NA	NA	CASSPITDTQYF	TGTGCCAGCAGCCCGATCACAGATACGCAGTATTTT
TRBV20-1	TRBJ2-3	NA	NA	CSARPRGRNTQYF	TGCAGTGCTAGACCAAGGGGTAGGAATACGCAGTATTTT
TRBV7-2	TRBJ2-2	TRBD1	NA	CASSFQQGVSGELFF	TGTGCCAGCAGCTTCCAACAGGGGGTATCCGGGGAGCTGTTTTTT
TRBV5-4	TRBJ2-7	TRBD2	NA	CASSAAGLGEQYF	TGTGCCAGCAGTGCAGCGGGACTGGGCGAGCAGTACTTC
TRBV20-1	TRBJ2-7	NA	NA	CSARDGASLGYEQYF	TGCAGTGCTAGAGATGGAGCTAGCCTGGGATACGAGCAGTACTTC
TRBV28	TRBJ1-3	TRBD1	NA	CASSAHDRGYTIYF	TGTGCCAGCAGTGCTCATGACAGGGGTTACACCATATATTTT
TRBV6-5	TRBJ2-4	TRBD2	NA	CASSFPAGGEAKNIQYF	TGTGCCAGCAGTTTCCCAGCGGGAGGGGAAGCCAAAAACATTCAGTACTTC
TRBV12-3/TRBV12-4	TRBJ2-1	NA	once	CASSLSLPYNEQFF	TGTGCCAGCAGTTTATCCCTACCCTACAATGAGCAGTTCTTC
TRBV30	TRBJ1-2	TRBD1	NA	CAKESQGAYGYTF	TGTGCCAAGGAGTCGCAGGGGGCCTATGGCTACACCTTC
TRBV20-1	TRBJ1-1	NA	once	CSARQAEAFF	TGCAGTGCTAGGCAGGCTGAAGCTTTCTTT
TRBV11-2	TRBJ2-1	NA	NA	CASSPFPNEQFF	TGTGCCAGCAGCCCTTTCCCCAATGAGCAGTTCTTC
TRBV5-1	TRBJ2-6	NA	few	CASSLGEGTGANVLTF	TGCGCCAGCAGCTTGGGAGAGGGCACTGGGGCCAACGTCCTGACTTTC
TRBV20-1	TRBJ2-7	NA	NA	CSARETLGGEQYF	TGCAGTGCTAGAGAAACCCTAGGAGGCGAGCAGTACTTC
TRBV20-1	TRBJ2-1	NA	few	CSARHSSAHEQFF	TGCAGTGCGCGGCACTCTAGTGCTCATGAGCAGTTCTTC
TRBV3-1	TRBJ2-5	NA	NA	CASSQVRRYQETQYF	TGTGCCAGCAGCCAAGTGAGGCGGTACCAAGAGACCCAGTACTTC
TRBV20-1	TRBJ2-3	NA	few	CSARVGGDVDTQYF	TGCAGTGCTAGAGTGGGGGGAGACGTAGATACGCAGTATTTT